The 9 T cell receptor beta chains reported below all come from one sample, sequenced in a study of naive and memory T cell subsets. Treatment described: skin biopsy from PPD injection site in Mantoux-positive individual. TCR cDNA received a 3' ligated oligonucleotide that carried a UMI. Amplification of ligated cDNA took four PCR rounds with SP2 and nested alpha and beta constant primers. TCRdb reprocessed the UMI-ligation and nested PCR reads with MiXCR, giving one entry per CDR3 protein. The data contain around 25,000 distinct CDR3 sequences, roughly 6% of them singletons. This specimen consisted of skin, obtained from a tuberculin skin test site. These receptors were obtained from an adult in good health.

This clonotype has at least ten counts. This rearrangement joins TRBV6-2 or TRBV6-3 to TRBJ1-1; possible D gene TRBD1, 5 bases. In germline, CDR1 is MNHEY, CDR2 SVGEGT. Trimming left V 6 bases short and J 2 bases short, with 13 bases between. The CDR3 is made up of 14 amino acids. In DNA form, the CDR3 reads TGTGCCAGCAGGATCGCCGGGACCAACACTGAAGCTTTCTTT. Residues: CASRIAGTNTEAFF.

There are many counts of this clonotype. The gene calls are TRBV6-5 and TRBJ2-7; 7 nucleotides match TRBD2. The CDR3 sequence is 17 residues long. V lost 0 bases, J lost 0 bases, and 8 bases stayed unmatched. Germline loops: CDR1 MNHEY, CDR2 SVGAGI. The CDR3 loop is CASSYSSLAPSSYEQYF. As DNA, the CDR3 is TGTGCCAGCAGTTACTCATCACTAGCGCCCAGCTCCTACGAGCAGTACTTC.

This clonotype appeared many times. The genes are TRBV28 and TRBJ2-3; D is perhaps TRBD1 (5 bases). CDR1 is MDHEN, CDR2 SYDVKM, per germline. V lost 1 base to trimming and J lost 3 bases, with 8 bases between them. The CDR3 loop spans 14 amino acids. The CDR3 protein is CASSLFQGTDTQYF. CDR3 nucleotide sequence: TGTGCCAGCAGTTTATTCCAGGGTACAGATACGCAGTATTTT.

This clonotype showed up many times. The chain combines TRBV5-1 with TRBJ2-7; TRBD2 is a possible D gene (5 bases). Trimming removed 0 bases from V and 3 bases from J, with 10 bases in between. Germline values: CDR1 SGHRS, CDR2 YFSETQ. The CDR3 consists of 14 residues. In DNA form, the CDR3 reads TGCGCCAGCAGCTTGGGATCTAGCCTCTACGAGCAGTACTTC. Protein product: CASSLGSSLYEQYF.

This clonotype came up a few times. This may come from a read error, since a much larger clone is one base off. The J gene is TRBJ1-5, the V gene TRBV20-1; D not resolved. CDR1 and CDR2 from the germline V gene are DFQATT and SNEGSKA (reference sequence). V shed 0 bases and J shed 9 bases, with 15 bases lying between them. CDR3 size: 14 residues. The CDR3 bases are TGCAGTGCTAGAGATGAGGCAGGAGGGCGGCCCCAGCATTTT. It is translated as CSARDEAGGRPQHF.

Within the sample, this clonotype is medium-sized. The rearrangement uses TRBV29-1 and TRBJ2-2; TRBD2 aligns across 8 bases. Trimming cost V 6 bases and J 5 bases; bases outside gene matches: 14. Looked up from germline, CDR1 is SQVTM and CDR2 is ANQGSEA. The CDR3 covers 16 residues. In nucleotides, the CDR3 is TGCAGCGTCCGGACTAGCCCCGCCCGCCGAACCGGGGAGCTGTTTTTT. Encoded protein: CSVRTSPARRTGELFF.

By share of the sample, this clonotype is medium-sized (0.01 to 0.1%). The rearrangement links TRBV9 to TRBJ2-1; 9 bases map to TRBD1. CDR1 SGDLS and CDR2 YYNGEE come from the germline V gene. The CDR3 loop spans 15 amino acids. The ends lost 0 bases at V and 8 bases at J; junction bases unmatched: 6. The CDR3 DNA reads TGTGCCAGCAGCGTAGTGGACAGGGGCTTCCATGAGCAGTTCTTC. It codes for CASSVVDRGFHEQFF.

In its sample, this clonotype was seen many times. This chain links TRBV12-3 or TRBV12-4 with TRBJ2-5; D not certain. The CDR3 length is 13 residues. Trimming removed 6 bases at V and 5 bases at J, with 13 bases between. CDR3 in amino acids: CASSAPEGETQYF. In nucleotides, the CDR3 is TGTGCCAGCAGCGCTCCCGAAGGGGAGACCCAGTACTTC.

This chain uses TRBV6-5 with TRBJ2-1, with TRBD2 matching 8 bases. The length of the CDR3 is 17 residues. Germline V gene data show CDR1 as MNHEY and CDR2 as SVGAGI. The V segment lost 2 bases and the J segment 2 bases; nucleotides outside the gene matches: 8. DNA for the CDR3: TGTGCCAGCAGTTACGGGTTAGCGGGGCATCCCTACAATGAGCAGTTCTTC. Encoded protein: CASSYGLAGHPYNEQFF.